This note documents a single TCR beta chain sequence. The PCR was carried out with 60 Vbeta primers and 13 Jbeta primers. Sequencing was performed with immunoSEQ multiplex PCR; in TCRdb, only in-frame clones are kept and a portion is missing. The table shows around 150,000 clones, with 75% to 80% occurring only once. The CDR3 covers 18 residues. Germline CDR1 is SGHTA and CDR2 is FQGNSA. Trimming pared 2 bases from V and 4 bases from J, leaving 21 bases between. These data come from a study of cytomegalovirus exposure and HLA in healthy donors. About the study: One earlier analysis, a look at approximately 190 million T cells, found some 110 million unique TCR beta sequences.

The sequenced material came from PBMCs. The J gene is TRBJ1-3, the V gene TRBV7-2; a possible D gene is TRBD1 (5 bases). This sequence originates from a woman aged 45-65 years in good health and CMV-seropositive. CDR3 region: CASSLTAPGTGGGNTIYF. CDR3 DNA sequence: TGTGCCAGCAGCTTAACTGCCCCAGGGACGGGAGGAGGAAACACCATATATTTT.